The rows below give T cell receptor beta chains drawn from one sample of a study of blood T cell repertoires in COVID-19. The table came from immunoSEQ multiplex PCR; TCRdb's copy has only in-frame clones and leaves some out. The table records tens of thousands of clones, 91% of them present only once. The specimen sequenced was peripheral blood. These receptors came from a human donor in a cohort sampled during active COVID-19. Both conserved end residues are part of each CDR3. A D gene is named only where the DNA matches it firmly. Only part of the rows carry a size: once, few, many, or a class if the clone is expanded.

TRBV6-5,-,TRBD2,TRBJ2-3,CASSSSLAGAADTQYF,TGTGCCAGCAGTTCCTCATTAGCGGGAGCAGCCGATACGCAGTATTTT
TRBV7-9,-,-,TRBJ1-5,CASSLEGGSGQPQHF,TGTGCCAGCAGCTTAGAAGGAGGGTCCGGGCAGCCCCAGCATTTT
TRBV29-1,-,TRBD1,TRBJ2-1,CSVEVIGAGGSDEQFF,TGCAGCGTTGAAGTCATTGGGGCAGGGGGCTCGGATGAGCAGTTCTTC
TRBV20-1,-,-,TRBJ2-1,CSASPGSYNEQFF,TGCAGTGCTAGTCCCGGCTCCTACAATGAGCAGTTCTTC
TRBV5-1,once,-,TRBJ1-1,CASSLERTANTEAFF,TGCGCCAGCAGCTTGGAGCGGACGGCGAACACTGAAGCTTTCTTT
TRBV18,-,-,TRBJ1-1,CASSVMSGGNTEAFF,TGTGCCAGCTCAGTGATGTCGGGTGGGAACACTGAAGCTTTCTTT
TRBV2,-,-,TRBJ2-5,CASSEWTDQETQYF,TGTGCCAGCAGTGAATGGACTGACCAAGAGACCCAGTACTTC
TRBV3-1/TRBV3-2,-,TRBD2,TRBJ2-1,CASTPAGGLSYNEQFF,TGTGCCAGCACCCCAGCGGGAGGCCTTTCCTACAATGAGCAGTTCTTC
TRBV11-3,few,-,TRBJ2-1,CASSPVLAGEQFF,TGTGCCAGCAGCCCGGTGCTAGCCGGTGAGCAGTTCTTC
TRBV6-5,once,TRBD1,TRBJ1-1,CASTKWTGGNTEAFF,TGTGCCAGCACCAAATGGACAGGGGGGAACACTGAAGCTTTCTTT
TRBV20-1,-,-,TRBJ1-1,CSQPGASPPLF,TGCAGCCAGCCAGGGGCCTCCCCCCCGCTCTTT
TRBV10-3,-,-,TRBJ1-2,CAISESLEGYTF,TGTGCCATCAGTGAGTCGTTGGAGGGCTACACCTTC
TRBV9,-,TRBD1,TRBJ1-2,CASSARGGTGSDGYTF,TGTGCCAGCAGCGCGAGGGGTGGGACAGGGTCGGATGGCTACACCTTC
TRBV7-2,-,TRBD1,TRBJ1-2,CASSLTGVNYGYTF,TGTGCCAGCAGCTTAACAGGGGTTAACTATGGCTACACCTTC
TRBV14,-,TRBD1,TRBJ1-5,CASSHQNQGDQPQHF,TGTGCCAGCAGCCACCAGAACCAGGGGGATCAGCCCCAGCATTTT
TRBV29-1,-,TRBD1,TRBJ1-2,CSVDRGQALNYGYTF,TGCAGCGTTGACAGGGGGCAAGCGTTAAACTATGGCTACACCTTC